This T cell receptor (beta chain) was captured by sequencing in a study of Tregs in tolerant kidney transplant recipients. CDR1 is SGHKS and CDR2 is YYEKEE in the germline V gene (reference sequence). Trimming stripped 0 bases from V and 4 bases from J, with 18 bases between. This CDR3 is 17 amino acids long. As for this clone: Antigen unknown.

The data were produced by immunoSEQ multiplex PCR, yet TCRdb's version contains in-frame clones alone and is incomplete. Of about 19,000 clones listed, less than 70% are singletons. This clonotype was obtained from a human donor in good health. Sequencing input: Tregs from blood cultured with allogeneic cells. This chain uses TRBV5-5 with TRBJ2-3; D is perhaps TRBD2 (7 bases). CDR3 protein: CASSLVRGALMSDTQYF. DNA for the CDR3: TGTGCCAGCAGCTTGGTTCGGGGGGCTTTAATGTCAGATACGCAGTATTTT.